Following are 14 T cell receptor beta chains from one sample sequenced in a study of CD4 T cells in relation to SARS-CoV-2 and coronaviruses. Which antigens these TCRs recognize remains unknown. The unexposed donors gave CD4+ T cells in about 2011-2019, prior to COVID-19. After roughly ten days of culture, CD4+ T cells were isolated. Clones were sequenced by immunoSEQ multiplex PCR, and TCRdb holds only the in-frame ones, with some missing. The sample lists about 20,000 clones, 70% to 75% occurring once. Sequencing used CD4+ T cells from PBMCs, cultured in vitro. Receptor source: a human donor in good health.

This chain links TRBV2 with TRBJ2-7; 9 bases map to TRBD1. In germline, CDR1 is SNHLY, CDR2 FYNNEI. The CDR3 sequence is 15 residues long. V shed 6 bases and J 4 bases; nucleotides not matched to a gene: 10. The CDR3 bases are TGTGCCAGCAGCCAGAAGGGACAGGGCTCATACGAGCAGTACTTC. Translation: CASSQKGQGSYEQYF.

This clone has a handful of counts. This chain joins TRBV2 and TRBJ1-6, with TRBD1 as a possible D gene (5 bases). This CDR3 is 15 amino acids long. From germline, CDR1 is SNHLY and CDR2 FYNNEI. V dropped 5 bases and J dropped 13 bases, with 21 bases sitting between them. CDR3 sequence (DNA): TGTGCCAGCAGTCCCCGCGGGGGTTTCGGAGGTCCCCTCCACTTT. Protein product: CASSPRGGFGGPLHF.

The rearrangement uses TRBV5-6 and TRBJ2-1, with 9 bases lining up with TRBD1. This CDR3 contains 18 residues. V dropped 0 bases and J dropped 6; count of bases not matched to a gene: 13. The V gene's germline CDR1 is SGHDT and CDR2 YYEEEE. The CDR3 sequence is CASSLEFGEDRGVNEQFF. The CDR3 nucleotides are TGTGCCAGCAGCTTGGAGTTCGGCGAGGACAGGGGAGTCAATGAGCAGTTCTTC.

The chain joins TRBV7-2 to TRBJ2-7, with D perhaps matching TRBD2 (6 bases). The V gene lost 5 bases and the J gene lost 7 bases, with 15 bases spanning the gap. The CDR3 runs 13 residues. Germline V CDR1 and CDR2: SGHTA, FQGNSA. The CDR3 DNA is TGTGCCAGCAGCGTAACCACTAGCTGGGAGCAGTACTTC. This gives the protein CASSVTTSWEQYF.

The V call is TRBV7-9, the J call TRBJ2-2; 8 positions match TRBD1. With 1 base clipped from V and 7 bases from J, the junction kept 5 bases outside the gene matches. CDR3 length: 15 residues. The germline gives CDR1 SEHNR, CDR2 FQNEAQ (reference sequence). The CDR3 coding sequence is TGTGCCAGCAGCTTAGGGACAGGGACTCGCGGGGAGCTGTTTTTT. This sequence encodes CASSLGTGTRGELFF.

This clone has just a few counts. This chain connects TRBV7-2 to TRBJ1-3; D is undetermined. CDR3 length equals 16 residues. With 0 bases removed from V and 0 bases from J, the gap between germline ends came to 9 bases. Germline V CDR1 and CDR2: SGHTA, FQGNSA. The CDR3 here is CASSLAVPASGNTIYF. The CDR3 nucleotides read TGTGCCAGCAGCTTAGCGGTCCCGGCCTCTGGAAACACCATATATTTT.

The gene calls are TRBV18 and TRBJ2-1; D not resolved. The CDR3 extends over 14 amino acids. V was clipped by 3 bases and J by 0 bases, with 6 bases between them. Per germline, CDR1 KGHSH and CDR2 LQKENI. The CDR3 loop reads CASSPASSYNEQFF. CDR3 sequence (DNA): TGTGCCAGCTCACCCGCTAGCTCCTACAATGAGCAGTTCTTC. The full variable domain, in which reference TRBV18 and TRBJ2-1 provide the parts outside the CDR3, is NAGVMQNPRHLVRRRGQEARLRCSPMKGHSHVYWYRQLPEEGLKFMVYLQKENIIDESGMPKERFSAEFPKEGPSILRIQQVVRGDSAAYFCASSPASSYNEQFFGPGTRLTVL.

The chain links TRBV7-9 to TRBJ2-3; 7 bases are shared with TRBD1. The CDR3 runs 15 residues. The germline gives CDR1 SEHNR, CDR2 FQNEAQ (reference sequence). Losses at the gene ends were 4 bases for V and 1 base for J; bases not matched to a gene: 5. The CDR3 reads CASSSQGSGTDTQYF. The CDR3 bases are TGTGCCAGCAGCTCACAGGGGTCTGGCACAGATACGCAGTATTTT.

V and J are TRBV2 and TRBJ1-5; tentatively, D is TRBD1 (6 bases). The V and J ends lost 4 bases and 0 bases respectively, with 22 bases between them. The CDR3 sequence is 19 residues long. Germline V CDR1 and CDR2: SNHLY, FYNNEI. The chain's CDR3 is CASSVNRALGGASNQPQHF. CDR3 sequence (DNA): TGTGCCAGCAGTGTTAACCGCGCGCTAGGGGGAGCTAGCAATCAGCCCCAGCATTTT.

V gene TRBV6-5 combines with J gene TRBJ2-3; 8 bases fit TRBD2. The germline gives CDR1 MNHEY, CDR2 SVGAGI. The CDR3 loop spans 14 amino acids. Trimming cost V 6 bases and J 1 base; bases outside gene matches: 3. Written as DNA, the CDR3 is TGTGCCAGCAGCCCGACTAGCGGCACAGATACGCAGTATTTT. It specifies CASSPTSGTDTQYF.

V is TRBV5-5 and J is TRBJ1-6, with a possible D match to TRBD1 (5 bases). The length of the CDR3 is 12 residues. The V end was cut by 1 base, the J end by 16 bases, with 12 bases between. CDR1 SGHKS and CDR2 YYEKEE come from the germline V gene (reference sequence). The CDR3 DNA reads as TGTGCCAGCAGCTTGAGCCAGGGTCTGCTCCACTTT. This sequence encodes CASSLSQGLLHF.

The chain employs TRBV6-5 and TRBJ1-3; D uncertain. CDR1 and CDR2 from the germline V gene are MNHEY and SVGAGI. This CDR3 has 13 residues. V was shortened by 8 bases and J by 0 bases, with 8 bases between the two germline ends. CDR3 protein: CASGEISGNTIYF. For the CDR3, the DNA is TGTGCCAGCGGCGAGATCTCTGGAAACACCATATATTTT.

This clone was observed a single time. Sequence at one end of the junction differs from germline and may be a read error. This rearrangement joins TRBV25-1 to TRBJ2-7; D possibly corresponds to TRBD2 (6 bases). Germline CDR1 is MGHDK and CDR2 is SYGVNS. The CDR3 totals 11 residues. The CDR3 reads CASSEWEAPHF. The DNA for the CDR3 is TGTGCCAGCAGTGAATGGGAGGCGCCCCACTTC.

This clone is termed medium-sized. V is TRBV7-3 and J is TRBJ2-2, with D perhaps matching TRBD1 (5 bases). CDR1 and CDR2 (germline): SGHTA, FQGTGA. This CDR3 spans 12 amino acids. V lost 5 bases to trimming and J lost 8 bases, with 9 bases between them. The CDR3 sequence: CASSTYRGELFF. In DNA form, the CDR3 reads TGTGCCAGCAGCACTTACAGGGGGGAGCTGTTTTTT.